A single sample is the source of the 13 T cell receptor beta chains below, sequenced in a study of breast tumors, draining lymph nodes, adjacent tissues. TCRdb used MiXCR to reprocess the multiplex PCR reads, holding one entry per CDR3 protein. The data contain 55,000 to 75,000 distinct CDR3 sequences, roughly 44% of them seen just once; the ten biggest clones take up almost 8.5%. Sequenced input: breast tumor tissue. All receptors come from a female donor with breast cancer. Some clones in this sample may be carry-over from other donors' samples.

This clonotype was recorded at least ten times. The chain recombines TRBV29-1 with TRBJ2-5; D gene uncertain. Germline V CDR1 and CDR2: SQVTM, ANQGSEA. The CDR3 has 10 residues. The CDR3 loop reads CRSPSGTQYF. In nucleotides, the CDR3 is TGCAGGTCACCTTCGGGGACCCAGTACTTC.

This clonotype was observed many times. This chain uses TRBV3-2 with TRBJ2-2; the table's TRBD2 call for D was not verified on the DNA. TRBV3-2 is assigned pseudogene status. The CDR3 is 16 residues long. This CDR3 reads CASSLRRSKGTGELFF. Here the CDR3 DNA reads TGTGCCAGCAGCCTCAGGAGGAGCAAGGGCACCGGGGAGCTGTTTTTT.

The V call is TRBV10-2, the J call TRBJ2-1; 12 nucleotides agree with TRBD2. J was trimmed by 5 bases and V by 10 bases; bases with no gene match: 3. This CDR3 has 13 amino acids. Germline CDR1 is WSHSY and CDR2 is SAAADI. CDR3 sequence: CATGLAGNNEQFF. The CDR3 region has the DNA TGCGCCACAGGACTAGCGGGAAACAATGAGCAGTTCTTC.

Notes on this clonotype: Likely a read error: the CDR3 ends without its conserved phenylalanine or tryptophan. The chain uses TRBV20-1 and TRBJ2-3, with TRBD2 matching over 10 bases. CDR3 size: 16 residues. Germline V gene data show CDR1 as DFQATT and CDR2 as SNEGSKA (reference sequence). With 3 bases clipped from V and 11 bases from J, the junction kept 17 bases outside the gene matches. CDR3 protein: CSARRPGLASQRGQYL. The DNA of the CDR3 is TGCAGTGCTAGGCGACCGGGACTAGCGTCCCAACGGGGGCAGTATCTT.

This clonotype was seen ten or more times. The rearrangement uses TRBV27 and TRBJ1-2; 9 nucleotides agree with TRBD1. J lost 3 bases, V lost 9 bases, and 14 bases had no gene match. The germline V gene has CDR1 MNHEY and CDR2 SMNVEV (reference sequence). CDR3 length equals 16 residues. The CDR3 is CARPWTGDFVYYGYTF. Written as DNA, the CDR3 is TGTGCCAGGCCGTGGACAGGGGATTTCGTCTACTATGGCTACACCTTC.

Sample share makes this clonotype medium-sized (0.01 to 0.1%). CDR3 sequence (DNA): TGTGCCAGCAGTTCTAGCGGGAGGGTCGAGCAAGAGACCCAGTACTTC. Its protein is CASSSSGRVEQETQYF. This chain connects TRBV12-3 or TRBV12-4 to TRBJ2-5; 12 bases are shared with TRBD2. Trimming removed 4 bases from V and 2 bases from J; junction bases left unmatched: 5. The CDR3 length is 16 residues.

The CDR3 sequence: CASSSRGLAGAGKDTQYF. DNA of the CDR3: TGCGCCAGCAGCTCTCGGGGACTAGCGGGCGCGGGGAAAGATACGCAGTATTTT. The chain combines TRBV5-1 with TRBJ2-3, with TRBD2 matching over 12 bases. Germline V gives CDR1 SGHRS, CDR2 YFSETQ. The CDR3 covers 18 residues. V lost 3 bases to trimming and J lost 5 bases; unmatched junction nucleotides: 13.

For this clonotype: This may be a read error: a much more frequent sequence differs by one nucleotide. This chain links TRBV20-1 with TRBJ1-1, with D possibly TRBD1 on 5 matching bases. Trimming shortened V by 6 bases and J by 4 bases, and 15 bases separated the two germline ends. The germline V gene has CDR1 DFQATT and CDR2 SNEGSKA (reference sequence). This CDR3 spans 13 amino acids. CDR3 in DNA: TGCAGTGCGGGGGGTCCGATGAGCACTGAAGCTTTCTTT. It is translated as CSAGGPMSTEAFF.

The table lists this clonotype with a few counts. The CDR3 bases are TGTGCCATCAGTGAGTCAGGACCGGAGACCCAGTACTTC. Its translation is CAISESGPETQYF. This sequence joins TRBV10-3 and TRBJ2-5; D is unresolved. Per the germline V gene, CDR1 is ENHRY and CDR2 is SYGVKD. The CDR3 has 13 amino acids. V lost 0 bases to trimming and J lost 5 bases, with 7 bases between them.

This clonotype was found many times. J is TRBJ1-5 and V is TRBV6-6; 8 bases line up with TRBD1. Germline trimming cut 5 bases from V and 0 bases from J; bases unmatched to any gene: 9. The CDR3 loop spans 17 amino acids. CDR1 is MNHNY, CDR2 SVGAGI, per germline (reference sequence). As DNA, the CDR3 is TGTGCCAGCAGTGACAGGGGACAGTGGGATAGCAATCAGCCCCAGCATTTT. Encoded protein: CASSDRGQWDSNQPQHF.

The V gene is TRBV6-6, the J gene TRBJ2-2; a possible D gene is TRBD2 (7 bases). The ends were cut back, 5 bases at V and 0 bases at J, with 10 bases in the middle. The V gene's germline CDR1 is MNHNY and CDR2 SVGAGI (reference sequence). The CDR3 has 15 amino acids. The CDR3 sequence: CASSRGGSNTGELFF. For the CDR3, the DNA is TGTGCCAGCAGTAGGGGGGGATCGAACACCGGGGAGCTGTTTTTT.

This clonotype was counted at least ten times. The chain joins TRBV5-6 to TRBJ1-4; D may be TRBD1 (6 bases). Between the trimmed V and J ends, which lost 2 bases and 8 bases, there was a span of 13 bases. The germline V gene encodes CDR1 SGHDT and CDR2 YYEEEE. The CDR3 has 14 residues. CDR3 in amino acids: CASSFGRGYEKLFF. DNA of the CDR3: TGTGCCAGCAGCTTTGGGAGGGGGTACGAAAAACTGTTTTTT.

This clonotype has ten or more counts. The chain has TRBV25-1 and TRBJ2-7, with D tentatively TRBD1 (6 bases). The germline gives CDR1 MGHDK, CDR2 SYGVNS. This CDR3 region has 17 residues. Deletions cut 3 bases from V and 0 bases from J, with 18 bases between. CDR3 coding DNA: TGTGCCAGCAGTGAGATGGGTCAGGGGATTAGCTCCTACGAGCAGTACTTC. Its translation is CASSEMGQGISSYEQYF.